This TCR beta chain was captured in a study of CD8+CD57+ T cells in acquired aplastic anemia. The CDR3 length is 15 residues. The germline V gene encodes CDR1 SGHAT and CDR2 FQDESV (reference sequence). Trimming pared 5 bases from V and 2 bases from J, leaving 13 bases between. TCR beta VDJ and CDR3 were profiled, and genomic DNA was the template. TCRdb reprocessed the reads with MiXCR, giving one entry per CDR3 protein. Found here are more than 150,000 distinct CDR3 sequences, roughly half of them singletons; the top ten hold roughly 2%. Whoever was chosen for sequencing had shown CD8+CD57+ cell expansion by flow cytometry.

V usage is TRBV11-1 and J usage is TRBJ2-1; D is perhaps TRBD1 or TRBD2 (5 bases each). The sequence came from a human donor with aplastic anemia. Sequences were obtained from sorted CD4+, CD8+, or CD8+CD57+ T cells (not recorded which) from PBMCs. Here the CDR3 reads CASSLNQGPYNEQFF. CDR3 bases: TGTGCCAGCAGCCTCAACCAGGGACCCTACAATGAGCAGTTCTTC.